The 28 T cell receptor beta chains reported below all come from one sample, sequenced in a study of STAT5B mutations in CD4+ large granular lymphocyte leukemia. Sequenced by immunoSEQ multiplex PCR; TCRdb stores in-frame clones only, minus some. The sample shows about 22,000 clones, roughly 79% of them seen only once. The sequenced sample was CD4+ T cells from blood buffy coats. The receptors derive from a human donor in good health.

This CDR3 reads CASTGAQETQYF. Written as DNA, the CDR3 is TGTGCCAGCACGGGGGCCCAAGAGACCCAGTACTTC. V and J are TRBV6-4 and TRBJ2-5, with D perhaps assigned TRBD1 or TRBD2 (6 bases each). With 7 bases removed from V and 1 base from J, the gap between germline ends came to 7 bases. Germline V gives CDR1 MRHNA, CDR2 SNTAGT. The CDR3 loop spans 12 amino acids.

This clone came up a few times. The chain uses TRBV7-9 and TRBJ1-5, with D uncertain. This CDR3 region has 12 residues. Germline V lookup: CDR1 SEHNR, CDR2 FQNEAQ (reference sequence). V lost 4 bases and J 7 bases, leaving 8 bases between the germline ends. This CDR3 reads CASSYGDQPQHF. The CDR3 bases are TGTGCCAGCAGCTATGGAGACCAGCCCCAGCATTTT.

The chain joins TRBV6-5 to TRBJ2-7, with 7 bases lining up with TRBD1. This CDR3 is built from 15 residues. The junction had 5 bases not matched to a gene; V was cut back by 0 bases and J by 3 bases. CDR1 and CDR2 (germline): MNHEY, SVGAGI. The CDR3 loop reads CASSYSQGPYYEQYF. CDR3 bases: TGTGCCAGCAGTTACTCACAGGGGCCCTACTACGAGCAGTACTTC.

The J gene is TRBJ1-5, the V gene TRBV6-5, with a tentative D call TRBD1 (6 bases). Germline values: CDR1 MNHEY, CDR2 SVGAGI. The CDR3 spans 14 residues. Trimming pared 2 bases from V and 5 bases from J, leaving 10 bases between. The CDR3 spells CASSYRGADQPQHF. The CDR3 nucleotides are TGTGCCAGCAGTTACAGGGGGGCGGATCAGCCCCAGCATTTT.

The CDR3 region has the DNA TGCGCCAGCAGCCCCCAGGGGATAGATACGCAGTATTTT. Its translation is CASSPQGIDTQYF. The chain employs TRBV5-1 and TRBJ2-3; D is possibly TRBD1 (6 bases). With 4 bases removed from V and 5 bases from J, the gap between germline ends came to 11 bases. The CDR3 covers 13 residues. Germline assignment: CDR1 SGHRS and CDR2 YFSETQ.

The rearrangement joins TRBV7-2 to TRBJ1-1, with D possibly being TRBD1 (5 bases). The V end lost 6 bases, the J end lost 5 bases, and 16 bases lay between the germline ends. The CDR3 contains 14 residues. From germline, CDR1 is SGHTA and CDR2 FQGNSA. CDR3 nucleotide sequence: TGTGCCAGCAGTTCTAACGCAGGGCTGACTGAAGCTTTCTTT. It codes for CASSSNAGLTEAFF.

This sequence joins TRBV15 and TRBJ1-5, with 7 bases lining up with TRBD1. The CDR3 runs to 15 residues. Looked up from germline, CDR1 is LNHNV and CDR2 is YYDKDF (reference sequence). V lost 2 bases and J lost 7; bases outside the gene matches: 8. The CDR3 is CATSRSTGVGQPQHF. CDR3 DNA sequence: TGTGCCACCAGCAGAAGTACAGGGGTGGGACAGCCCCAGCATTTT.

This chain joins TRBV10-1 and TRBJ2-7, with D unclear. The length of the CDR3 is 11 residues. Germline CDR1 is WNHNN and CDR2 is SYGVQD (reference sequence). The ends were cut back, 6 bases at V and 3 bases at J, with 6 bases in the middle. The CDR3 DNA sequence: TGCGCCAGCAGCCGAATCTACGAGCAGTACTTC. Its translation is CASSRIYEQYF.

The rearrangement links TRBV6-5 to TRBJ1-4, with D possibly TRBD1 on 5 matching bases. Trimming removed 2 bases from V and 4 bases from J, with 8 bases in between. CDR1 is MNHEY and CDR2 is SVGAGI in the germline V gene. The CDR3 extends over 14 amino acids. This chain's CDR3 is CASSYGQLNEKLFF. CDR3 bases: TGTGCCAGCAGTTACGGACAACTTAATGAAAAACTGTTTTTT.

This clone showed up just once. This chain links TRBV28 with TRBJ2-7; weak D call: TRBD1 (6 bases). V was cut by 10 bases and J by 0 bases, with 10 bases left in between. Germline CDR1 and CDR2: MDHEN and SYDVKM. This CDR3 region has 12 residues. CDR3 coding DNA: TGTGCCACCCAGGGGTACTCCTACGAGCAGTACTTC. It codes for CATQGYSYEQYF.

This clone was seen a single time. This rearrangement joins TRBV27 to TRBJ2-5; no firm D call. Germline V gene lookup returns CDR1 MNHEY and CDR2 SMNVEV (reference sequence). The CDR3 covers 14 residues. Between the trimmed V and J ends, which lost 5 bases and 5 bases, there was a span of 15 bases. CDR3 amino acids: CASSPEVNGETQYF. CDR3 coding DNA: TGTGCCAGCAGTCCAGAGGTTAACGGGGAGACCCAGTACTTC.

The J gene is TRBJ1-2, the V gene TRBV7-9; TRBD1 matches at 8 bases. This CDR3 has 10 amino acids. V shed 5 bases and J 12 bases; nucleotides not matched to a gene: 2. Germline CDR1 and CDR2: SEHNR and FQNEAQ (reference sequence). The CDR3 DNA reads as TGTGCCAGCAGCGGGGACAGGCACACCTTC. Translation gives CASSGDRHTF.

The CDR3 region has the DNA TGCGCCAGCAGCCGAAACACCGGGACAGCATATGGCTACACCTTC. Its protein product is CASSRNTGTAYGYTF. J is TRBJ1-2 and V is TRBV5-1, with 7 positions matching TRBD1. The CDR3 runs 15 residues. J lost 5 bases, V lost 4 bases, and 11 bases had no gene match. CDR1 and CDR2 (germline): SGHRS, YFSETQ. Complete variable domain (other parts from reference TRBV5-1 and TRBJ1-2): KAGVTQTPRYLIKTRGQQVTLSCSPISGHRSVSWYQQTPGQGLQFLFEYFSETQRNKGNFPGRFSGRQFSNSRSEMNVSTLELGDSALYLCASSRNTGTAYGYTFGSGTRLTVV.

The gene calls are TRBV7-2 and TRBJ2-5; TRBD2 matches at 8 bases. Germline CDR1 reads SGHTA; CDR2 reads FQGNSA. The CDR3 length is 16 residues. The trim removed 5 bases at V and 9 bases at J, leaving 17 bases unmatched. The CDR3 DNA is TGTGCCAGCAGCCCCCCGGGACTAGGGGGGAGCGTGGCCCAGTACTTC. This translates into CASSPPGLGGSVAQYF.

The genes are TRBV5-1 and TRBJ2-2; D unresolved. This CDR3 has 15 amino acids. Germline V lookup: CDR1 SGHRS, CDR2 YFSETQ. The V end lost 0 bases, the J end lost 0 bases, and 6 bases lay between the germline ends. The CDR3 reads CASSLDTPNTGELFF. For the CDR3, the DNA is TGCGCCAGCAGCTTGGACACACCGAACACCGGGGAGCTGTTTTTT.

This clone occurred once. The chain employs TRBV28 and TRBJ1-2; D may be TRBD1 (6 bases). V was trimmed by 5 bases and J by 2 bases, leaving 15 bases between them. The CDR3 extends over 15 amino acids. Germline V gene sequence: CDR1 MDHEN, CDR2 SYDVKM. In DNA, the CDR3 is TGTGCCAGCAGTGGCCAAGGACAGCACAACTATGGCTACACCTTC. Its protein is CASSGQGQHNYGYTF.

The chain combines TRBV18 with TRBJ2-5; 9 nucleotides line up with TRBD1. This CDR3 region has 13 residues. Germline CDR1 KGHSH, CDR2 LQKENI. V lost 5 bases and J lost 4; bases outside the gene matches: 2. The CDR3, as DNA: TGTGCCAGCTCAAAGGGACAGGGAGAGACCCAGTACTTC. This encodes CASSKGQGETQYF.

The rearrangement joins TRBV5-1 to TRBJ2-5, with 8 bases identical to TRBD1. Germline CDR1 reads SGHRS; CDR2 reads YFSETQ. This CDR3 has 16 amino acids. Trimming removed 0 bases from V and 0 bases from J; junction bases left unmatched: 4. Here the CDR3 reads CASSLARDRYQETQYF. Here the CDR3 DNA reads TGCGCCAGCAGCTTGGCCCGGGACAGGTACCAAGAGACCCAGTACTTC.

The chain combines TRBV19 with TRBJ1-1; 9 bases align to TRBD1. The CDR3 has 15 amino acids. J gave up 9 bases and V 4 bases, and 12 bases lay outside the gene matches. Germline V gene lookup returns CDR1 LNHDA and CDR2 SQIVND (reference sequence). In DNA, the CDR3 is TGTGCCAGTAGTACGCGGGGACAGGGTTTTACCCAAGCTTTCTTT. Translated, it gives CASSTRGQGFTQAFF.

The J gene is TRBJ2-5, the V gene TRBV28; 10 bases agree with TRBD1. CDR1 is MDHEN and CDR2 is SYDVKM in the germline V gene. V lost 6 bases, J lost 0 bases, and 7 bases stayed unmatched. The CDR3 is 16 residues long. Here the CDR3 reads CASSLRTGGYQETQYF. CDR3 coding DNA: TGTGCCAGCAGCCTGAGGACAGGGGGGTACCAAGAGACCCAGTACTTC.

The chain joins TRBV7-2 to TRBJ2-3; D may be TRBD2 (6 bases). Germline CDR1 SGHTA, CDR2 FQGNSA. This CDR3 contains 15 residues. Deletions cut 5 bases from V and 0 bases from J, with 12 bases between. Here the CDR3 reads CASSTSSVSTDTQYF. The CDR3 nucleotides are TGTGCCAGCAGCACCTCTAGCGTTAGCACAGATACGCAGTATTTT.

The chain uses TRBV6-4 and TRBJ1-3; TRBD1 matches at 7 bases. From germline, CDR1 is MRHNA and CDR2 SNTAGT. The CDR3 loop spans 17 amino acids. Germline trimming cut 5 bases from V and 0 bases from J; bases unmatched to any gene: 10. CDR3 DNA sequence: TGTGCCAGCAGTTCGTTCCTCGGACAGGTCTCTGGAAACACCATATATTTT. Protein sequence: CASSSFLGQVSGNTIYF.

The rearrangement joins TRBV2 to TRBJ1-1; the D is unclear. Germline V gene sequence: CDR1 SNHLY, CDR2 FYNNEI. V lost 7 bases and J 5 bases, leaving 11 bases between the germline ends. The CDR3 extends over 12 amino acids. The CDR3 is CASNEGSTEAFF. In DNA form, the CDR3 reads TGTGCCAGCAATGAGGGTTCTACTGAAGCTTTCTTT.

The J gene is TRBJ1-3, the V gene TRBV19; D is ambiguous. Trimming pared 3 bases from V and 0 bases from J, leaving 9 bases between. Germline CDR1 and CDR2: LNHDA and SQIVND (reference sequence). This CDR3 comprises 15 residues. Written as DNA, the CDR3 is TGTGCCAGTAGTATCCAAAGCCTCTCTGGAAACACCATATATTTT. Residues: CASSIQSLSGNTIYF.

The chain uses TRBV30 and TRBJ2-7, with 9 bases matching TRBD1. V was pared by 7 bases and J by 3 bases, with 13 bases of the junction left unmatched. This CDR3 contains 15 residues. Germline-derived CDR1 and CDR2 are GTSNPN and SVGIG (reference sequence). This CDR3 is CASHLKGQGFYEQYF. The CDR3 DNA sequence: TGTGCCTCCCACCTGAAAGGACAGGGGTTCTACGAGCAGTACTTC.

This clone was seen a handful of times. The CDR3 spells CASSRTEEQFF. CDR3 coding DNA: TGTGCCAGCAGCCGCACAGAGGAGCAGTTCTTC. V and J are TRBV9 and TRBJ2-1; D gene uncertain. Deletions cut 4 bases from V and 10 bases from J, with 9 bases between. This CDR3 has 11 residues. CDR1 and CDR2 from the germline V gene are SGDLS and YYNGEE.

In its sample, this clone was seen a few times. The chain is built from TRBV29-1 and TRBJ1-4; no firm D call. Germline CDR1 SQVTM, CDR2 ANQGSEA. The CDR3 length is 13 residues. Trimming left V 4 bases short and J 0 bases short, with 6 bases between. The CDR3 nucleotides are TGCAGCGTTGCCACCGCAACTAATGAAAAACTGTTTTTT. Its translation is CSVATATNEKLFF.

The chain is built from TRBV9 and TRBJ2-7; 11 positions match TRBD2. V trimming: 4 bases; J trimming: 3 bases; junction bases outside the gene matches: 9. The CDR3 loop spans 16 amino acids. Germline values: CDR1 SGDLS, CDR2 YYNGEE. The DNA for the CDR3 is TGTGCCAGCAGCCGGAGGGCTAGCGGGGGGTACTACGAGCAGTACTTC. Translation: CASSRRASGGYYEQYF.